Sequencing of this T cell receptor (beta chain) was carried out in a study of CD8+CD57+ T cells in acquired aplastic anemia (dated by TCRdb to between 2017 and 2018). For the study in its entirety: Extracted DNA from sorted CD4+ and CD8+ cells averaged around 2.9 ug, ranging from 0.2 to 27.4 ug. CD8+CD57+ expansion was defined as frequency above the mean frequency observed in healthy subjects. What the work shows at the level of the full study, not this receptor alone: Roughly 31 CD8+ CDR3 sequences were shared between patients and controls but appeared highly expressed in patients and within their immunodominant clones. Between patients and healthy controls, no significant difference in CD8+ Simpson's diversity was found (P=0.060).

A note on this clonotype: It has no known antigen specificity. No quality values exist for individual bases; no much larger clone is one base distant.

Genomic DNA was used as template for profiling of TCR beta VDJ combinations and CDR3 sequences. An Illumina HiSeq 2000 was used for TCR repertoire sequencing. Per the original workflow: TRBV/TRBJ rearrangement plots, CDR3 size and DJ length profiles, and Simpson's diversity index were used to evaluate the repertoires. The most abundant DNA sequence in the deep sequencing data was defined as the immunodominant clone. CDR3 amino acid sequences were checked for sharing across subjects and were also compared against the VDJdb database and published repertoires. In-frame beta chains were kept once TCRdb had trimmed the public reads at Q25 with fastp and called clones with MiXCR. Each CDR3 protein appears once, grouped with its most common genes and DNA. TCRdb's processing, not the authors' own work, is the source of the V and J calls. The sample records 300,000 or so distinct CDR3 sequences, around three fifths of which are singletons. Jointly, the top ten make up roughly 1.3% of the sample.

The patients picked for sequencing were ones in whom flow cytometry had shown an expansion of CD8+CD57+ cells. Severe acquired aplastic anemia was diagnosed in all patients according to International Study of Aplastic Anemia and Agranulocytosis and Camitta criteria. At the time blood was sampled, none of the patients had received any therapy. TCR repertoires of sorted CD4+ and CD8+ blood T cells from severe aplastic anemia patients and healthy subjects were deep-sequenced in the study. Patients were enrolled in the USA under clinicaltrials.gov protocols 00001620, 01623167, 00001397, 00071045, 00081523 and 00961064. Ficoll-Paque density gradient centrifugation was used to isolate peripheral blood mononuclear cells. Before DNA extraction, CD4+ and CD8+ T cells were sorted with FACS or magnetic beads. The receptor was isolated from a human donor with aplastic anemia. The sample consisted of sorted CD4+, CD8+, or CD8+CD57+ T cells (not recorded which) from PBMCs.

The DNA reads as follows: TGTGCCAGCGAACCGGGGGTCGGGGGTGATGAAGCTTTCTTT. Its protein product is CASEPGVGGDEAFF. This chain is built from TRBV2 and TRBJ1-1; TRBD1 is perhaps the D gene, given 5 matching bases. V lost 8 bases and J lost 7 bases; the stretch between them is 20 bases long. The CDR3 spans 14 residues, from the cysteine through the phenylalanine. Only the CDR3 DNA is retained, 42 bases long and in frame from the first base. As encoded in the germline V gene, CDR1 is SNHLY while CDR2 is FYNNEI.